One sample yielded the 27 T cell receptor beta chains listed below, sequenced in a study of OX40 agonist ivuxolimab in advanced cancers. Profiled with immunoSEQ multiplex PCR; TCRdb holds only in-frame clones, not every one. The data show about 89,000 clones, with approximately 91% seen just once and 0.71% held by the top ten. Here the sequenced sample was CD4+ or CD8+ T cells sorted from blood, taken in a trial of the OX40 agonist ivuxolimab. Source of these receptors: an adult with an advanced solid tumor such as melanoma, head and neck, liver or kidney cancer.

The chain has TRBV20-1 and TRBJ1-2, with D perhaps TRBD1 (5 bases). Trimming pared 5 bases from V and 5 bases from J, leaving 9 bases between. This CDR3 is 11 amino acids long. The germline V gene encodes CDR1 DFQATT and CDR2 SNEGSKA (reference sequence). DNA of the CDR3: TGCAGTGCTGGTGGGGGATATGGCTACACCTTC. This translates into CSAGGGYGYTF.

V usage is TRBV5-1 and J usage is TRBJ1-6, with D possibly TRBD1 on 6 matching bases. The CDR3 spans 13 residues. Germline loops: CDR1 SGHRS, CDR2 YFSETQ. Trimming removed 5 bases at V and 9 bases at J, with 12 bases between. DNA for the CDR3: TGCGCCAGCAGTCCTCGGACAGCTTCACCCCTCCACTTT. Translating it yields CASSPRTASPLHF.

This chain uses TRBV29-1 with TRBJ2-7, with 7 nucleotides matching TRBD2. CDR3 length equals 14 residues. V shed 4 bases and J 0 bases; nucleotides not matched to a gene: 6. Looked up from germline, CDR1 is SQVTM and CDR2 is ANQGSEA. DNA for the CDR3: TGCAGCGTTGGTAGCGGGTATCCCTCCTACGAGCAGTACTTC. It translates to CSVGSGYPSYEQYF.

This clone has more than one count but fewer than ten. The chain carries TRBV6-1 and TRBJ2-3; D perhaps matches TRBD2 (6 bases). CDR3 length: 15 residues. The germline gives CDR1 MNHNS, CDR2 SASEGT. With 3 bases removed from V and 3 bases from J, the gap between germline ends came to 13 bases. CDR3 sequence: CASSDGGSRTDTQYF. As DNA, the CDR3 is TGTGCCAGCAGTGATGGGGGGTCGAGGACAGATACGCAGTATTTT.

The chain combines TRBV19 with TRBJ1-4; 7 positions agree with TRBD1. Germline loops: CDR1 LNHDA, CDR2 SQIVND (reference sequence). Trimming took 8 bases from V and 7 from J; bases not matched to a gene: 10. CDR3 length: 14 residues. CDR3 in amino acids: CASSKGARSEKLFF. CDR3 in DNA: TGTGCCAGTTCGAAGGGGGCGAGAAGTGAAAAACTGTTTTTT.

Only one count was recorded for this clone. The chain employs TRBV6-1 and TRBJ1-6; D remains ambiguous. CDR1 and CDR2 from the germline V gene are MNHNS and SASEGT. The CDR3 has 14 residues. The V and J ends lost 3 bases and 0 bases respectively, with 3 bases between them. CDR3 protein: CASSDGSYNSPLHF. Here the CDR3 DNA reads TGTGCCAGCAGTGATGGCTCCTATAATTCACCCCTCCACTTT.

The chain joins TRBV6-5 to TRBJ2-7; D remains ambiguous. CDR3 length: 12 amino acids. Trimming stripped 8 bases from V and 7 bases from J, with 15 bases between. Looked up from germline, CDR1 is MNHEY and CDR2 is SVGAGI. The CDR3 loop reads CASAWVAMEQYF. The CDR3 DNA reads TGTGCCAGCGCCTGGGTGGCCATGGAGCAGTACTTC.

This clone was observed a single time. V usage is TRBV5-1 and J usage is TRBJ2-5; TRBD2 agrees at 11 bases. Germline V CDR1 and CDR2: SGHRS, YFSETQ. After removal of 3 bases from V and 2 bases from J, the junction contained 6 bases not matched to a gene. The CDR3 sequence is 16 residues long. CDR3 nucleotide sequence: TGCGCCAGCAGCTCCCTAGTAGCGGGGGGGCAAGAGACCCAGTACTTC. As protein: CASSSLVAGGQETQYF.

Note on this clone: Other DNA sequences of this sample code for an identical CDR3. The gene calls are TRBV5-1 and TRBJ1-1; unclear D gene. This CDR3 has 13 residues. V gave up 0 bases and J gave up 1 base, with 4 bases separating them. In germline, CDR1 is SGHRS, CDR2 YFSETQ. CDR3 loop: CASSLEGNTEAFF. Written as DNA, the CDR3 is TGCGCCAGCAGCTTGGAAGGGAACACTGAAGCTTTCTTT.

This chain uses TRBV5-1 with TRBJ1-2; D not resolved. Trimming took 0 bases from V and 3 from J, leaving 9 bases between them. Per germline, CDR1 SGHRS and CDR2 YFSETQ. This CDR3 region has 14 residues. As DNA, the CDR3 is TGCGCCAGCAGCTTGGCCCAGGCGTACTATGGCTACACCTTC. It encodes CASSLAQAYYGYTF.

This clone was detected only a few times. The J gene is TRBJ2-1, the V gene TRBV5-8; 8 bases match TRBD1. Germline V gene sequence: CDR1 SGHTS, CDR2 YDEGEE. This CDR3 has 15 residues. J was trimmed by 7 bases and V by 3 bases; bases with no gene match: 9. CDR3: CASSSEQGAWNEQFF. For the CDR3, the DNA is TGTGCCAGCAGCTCCGAGCAGGGGGCGTGGAATGAGCAGTTCTTC.

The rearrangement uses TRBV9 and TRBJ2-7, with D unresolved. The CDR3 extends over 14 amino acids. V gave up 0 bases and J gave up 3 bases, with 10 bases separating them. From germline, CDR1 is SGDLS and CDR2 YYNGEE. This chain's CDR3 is CASSVGVGNYEQYF. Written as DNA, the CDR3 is TGTGCCAGCAGCGTAGGGGTGGGAAACTACGAGCAGTACTTC.

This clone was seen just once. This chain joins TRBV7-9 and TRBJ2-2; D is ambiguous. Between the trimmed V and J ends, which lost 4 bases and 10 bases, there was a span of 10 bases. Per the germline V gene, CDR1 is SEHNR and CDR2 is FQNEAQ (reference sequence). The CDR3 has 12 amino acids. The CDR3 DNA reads TGTGCCAGCAGCTCCTTAGCCATGGAGCTGTTTTTT. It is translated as CASSSLAMELFF.

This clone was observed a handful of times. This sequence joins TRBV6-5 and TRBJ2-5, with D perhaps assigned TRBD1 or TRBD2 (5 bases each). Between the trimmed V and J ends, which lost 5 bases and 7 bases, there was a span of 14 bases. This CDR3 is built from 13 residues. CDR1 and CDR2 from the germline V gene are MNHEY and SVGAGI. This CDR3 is CASSSIRGGTQYF. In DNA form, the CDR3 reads TGTGCCAGCAGTAGCATACGTGGGGGGACCCAGTACTTC.

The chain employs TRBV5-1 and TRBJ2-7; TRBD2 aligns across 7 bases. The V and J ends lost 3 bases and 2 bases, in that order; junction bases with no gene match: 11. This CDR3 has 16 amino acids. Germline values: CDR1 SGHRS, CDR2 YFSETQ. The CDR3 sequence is CASSSGGRGSPYEQYF. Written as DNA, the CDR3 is TGCGCCAGCAGCTCTGGGGGGAGGGGCAGTCCCTACGAGCAGTACTTC.

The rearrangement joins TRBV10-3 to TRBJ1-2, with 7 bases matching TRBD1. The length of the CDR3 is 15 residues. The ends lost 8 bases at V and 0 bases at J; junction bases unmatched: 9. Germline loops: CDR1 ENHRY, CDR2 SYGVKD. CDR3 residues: CAISGGAEANYGYTF. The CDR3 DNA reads TGTGCCATCTCAGGGGGGGCAGAAGCTAACTATGGCTACACCTTC.

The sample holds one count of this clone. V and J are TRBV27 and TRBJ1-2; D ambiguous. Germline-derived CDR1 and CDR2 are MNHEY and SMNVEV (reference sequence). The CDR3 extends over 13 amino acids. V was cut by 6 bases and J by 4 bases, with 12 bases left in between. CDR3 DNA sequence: TGTGCCAGCAGACCCTCGGGCCTCTATGGCTACACCTTC. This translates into CASRPSGLYGYTF.

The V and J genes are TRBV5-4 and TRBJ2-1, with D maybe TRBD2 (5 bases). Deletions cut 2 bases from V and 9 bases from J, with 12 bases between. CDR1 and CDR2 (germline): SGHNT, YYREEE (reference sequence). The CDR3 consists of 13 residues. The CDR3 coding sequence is TGTGCCAGCAGCTTCCGTTCTAGCCGTGAGCAGTTCTTC. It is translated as CASSFRSSREQFF.

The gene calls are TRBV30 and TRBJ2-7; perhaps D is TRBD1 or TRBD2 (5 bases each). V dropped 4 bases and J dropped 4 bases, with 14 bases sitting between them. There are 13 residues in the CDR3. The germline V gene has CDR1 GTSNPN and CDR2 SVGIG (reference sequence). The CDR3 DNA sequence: TGTGCCTGGAATGGGGGAAGGGGTTACGAGCAGTACTTC. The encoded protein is CAWNGGRGYEQYF.

CDR3 protein: CARSLAGYSNQPQHF. DNA for the CDR3: TGTGCCAGAAGCTTGGCGGGCTATAGCAATCAGCCCCAGCATTTT. The genes are TRBV5-3 and TRBJ1-5; the D is unclear. TRBV5-3 is annotated as an ORF whose role is uncertain. V was shortened by 0 bases and J by 0 bases, with 7 bases between the two germline ends. The CDR3 runs 15 residues.

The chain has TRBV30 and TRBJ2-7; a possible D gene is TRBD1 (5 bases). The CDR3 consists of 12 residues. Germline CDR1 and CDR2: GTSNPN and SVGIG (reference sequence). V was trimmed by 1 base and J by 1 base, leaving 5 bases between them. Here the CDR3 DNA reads TGTGCCTGGAGTGGACAGTCCTACGAGCAGTACTTC. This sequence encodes CAWSGQSYEQYF.

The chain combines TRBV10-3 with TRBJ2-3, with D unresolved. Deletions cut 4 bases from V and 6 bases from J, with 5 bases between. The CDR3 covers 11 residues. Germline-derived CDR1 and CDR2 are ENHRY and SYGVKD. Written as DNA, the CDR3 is TGTGCCATCAGTGGAGGCGATACGCAGTATTTT. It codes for CAISGGDTQYF.

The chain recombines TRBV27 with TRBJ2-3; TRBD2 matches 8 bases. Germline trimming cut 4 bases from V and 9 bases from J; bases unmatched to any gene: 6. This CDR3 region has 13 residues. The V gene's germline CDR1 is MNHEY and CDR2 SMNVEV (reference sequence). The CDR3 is CASSSLAGKTQYF. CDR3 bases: TGTGCCAGCAGTTCCTTAGCGGGGAAAACGCAGTATTTT.

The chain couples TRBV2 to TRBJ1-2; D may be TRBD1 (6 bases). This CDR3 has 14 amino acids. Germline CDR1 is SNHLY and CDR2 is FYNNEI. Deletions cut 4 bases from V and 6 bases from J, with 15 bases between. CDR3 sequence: CASSGAGERHGYTF. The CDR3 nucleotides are TGTGCCAGCAGTGGAGCAGGGGAACGTCATGGCTACACCTTC.

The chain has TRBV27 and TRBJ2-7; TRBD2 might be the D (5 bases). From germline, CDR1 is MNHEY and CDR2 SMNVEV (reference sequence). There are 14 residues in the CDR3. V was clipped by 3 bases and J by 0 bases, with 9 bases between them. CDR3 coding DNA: TGTGCCAGCAGTTTCAGCGGACTCTCCTACGAGCAGTACTTC. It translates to CASSFSGLSYEQYF.

The CDR3 is CASSYSNSANYGYTF. The CDR3 bases are TGTGCCAGCAGTTACTCGAACAGTGCTAACTATGGCTACACCTTC. The rearrangement uses TRBV6-5 and TRBJ1-2; no definite D call. Per the germline V gene, CDR1 is MNHEY and CDR2 is SVGAGI. This CDR3 region has 15 residues. The ends were cut back, 0 bases at V and 0 bases at J, with 8 bases in the middle.

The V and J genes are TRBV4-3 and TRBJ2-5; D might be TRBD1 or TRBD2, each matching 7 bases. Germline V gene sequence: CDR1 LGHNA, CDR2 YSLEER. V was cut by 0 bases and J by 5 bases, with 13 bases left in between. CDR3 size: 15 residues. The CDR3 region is CASSQDQGGGETQYF. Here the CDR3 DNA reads TGCGCCAGCAGCCAAGATCAGGGGGGAGGGGAGACCCAGTACTTC.